These 5 T cell receptor beta chains share one sample of origin, sequenced in a study of T cell clonotyping in hematopoietic cell transplantation. As to time point: recipient sample about 28 days before transplant, after cytoreduction. The repertoire was sequenced with immunoSEQ multiplex PCR; TCRdb's copy has only in-frame clones and lacks some. The table shows some 27,000 clones, with about four fifths occurring only once. The sequences come from peripheral blood mononuclear cells, collected before stem cell transplant. These receptors all come from a man between 40 and 49 years old with acute myeloid leukemia. Some clones in this sample may be carry-over from other donors' samples.

The chain joins TRBV7-2 to TRBJ1-2; possible D gene TRBD1, 5 bases. Germline CDR1 and CDR2: SGHTA and FQGNSA. The V end lost 5 bases, the J end lost 4 bases, and 14 bases lay between the germline ends. The CDR3 spans 14 residues. The CDR3: CASSPPDKLYGYTF. CDR3 nucleotide sequence: TGTGCCAGCAGCCCCCCGGACAAGCTCTATGGCTACACCTTC.

The chain uses TRBV7-8 and TRBJ1-1, with D possibly matching TRBD1 (6 bases). V was shortened by 3 bases and J by 11 bases, with 16 bases between the two germline ends. The CDR3 consists of 13 residues. The germline V gene has CDR1 SGHVS and CDR2 FQNEAQ. The CDR3 nucleotides read TGTGCCAGCAGCTTCTCGGGGGCCACCTTTGCTTTCTTT. It specifies CASSFSGATFAFF.

This clone has just one count. The J gene is TRBJ1-4, the V gene TRBV28; 10 nucleotides agree with TRBD1. Germline values: CDR1 MDHEN, CDR2 SYDVKM. With V trimmed by 6 bases and J by 7 bases, 8 bases remained unmatched. This CDR3 is 15 amino acids long. The CDR3 DNA is TGTGCCAGCAGGGACAGGGGGATGGGATTTGAAAAACTGTTTTTT. It encodes CASRDRGMGFEKLFF.

The V call is TRBV10-3, the J call TRBJ2-2; 8 nucleotides line up with TRBD2. The germline CDR1 and CDR2 sequences are ENHRY and SYGVKD. The CDR3 consists of 15 residues. V trimming: 4 bases; J trimming: 0 bases; junction bases outside the gene matches: 1. The CDR3 sequence: CAISGLASNTGELFF. The CDR3 nucleotides are TGTGCCATCAGTGGACTAGCGTCGAACACCGGGGAGCTGTTTTTT.

V usage is TRBV4-3 and J usage is TRBJ1-2; perhaps TRBD1 as D (6 bases). V was clipped by 1 base and J by 2 bases, with 11 bases between them. The CDR3 loop spans 15 amino acids. Germline V gives CDR1 LGHNA, CDR2 YSLEER. The CDR3 region is CASSQGRTENYGYTF. The CDR3 DNA follows: TGCGCCAGCAGCCAAGGACGGACAGAGAACTATGGCTACACCTTC.